This T cell receptor (beta chain) derives from a study of cytomegalovirus exposure and HLA in healthy donors. The donors were part of the roughly 110-subject validation cohort, which stood apart from the 666-subject first cohort. Some clones are missing from TCRdb's copy, which holds only in-frame ones; the method was immunoSEQ multiplex PCR. Counted here are some 170,000 clones, more than 70% occurring once; the ten biggest clones make up around 9.6%. Remarks on this clone: The antigen is undetermined.

V lost 7 bases and J lost 1, with 13 bases in between. CDR1 ENHRY and CDR2 SYGVKD come from the germline V gene. The CDR3 length is 14 residues. Study results and limitations: As confirmed in vitro, a few CMV-associated chains were specific for CMV antigens. In a later analysis, first-cohort TCR clusters were found to tend to co-occur in the 120 or so validation repertoires.

V and J are TRBV10-3 and TRBJ1-1; tentative D call: TRBD1 (6 bases). This TCR came from a man aged 25-40 years in good health and CMV-seropositive. The sequenced sample consisted of PBMCs. The CDR3 bases are TGTGCCATCAAAAAGGACAGTCAGAACACTGAAGCTTTCTTT. Its translation is CAIKKDSQNTEAFF.